The next 19 T cell receptor beta chains were all read from a single sample in a study of blood T cell repertoires in COVID-19 (dated by TCRdb to 2018 to 2021). Receptor libraries were prepared by the immunoSEQ multiplex PCR assay. In its TCRdb copy, this immuneACCESS table keeps in-frame sequences only and misses some clones. Where compared with another copy, unresolved V genes explain less than half of these, and the others have no known cause. This sample holds just under 300,000 clones; around 86% were observed only once. The ten largest clonotypes hold around 1.2% of the sample. The sequenced material came from peripheral blood. Receptor source: a man aged 70 or older with acute or convalescent COVID-19.

The genes are TRBV7-6 and TRBJ2-7; the D gene is possibly TRBD2 (6 bases). This CDR3 is built from 17 residues. The germline V and J ends were trimmed by 0 bases and 3 bases, with 18 bases remaining between them. Germline V gene sequence: CDR1 SGHVS, CDR2 FNYEAQ. In nucleotides, the CDR3 is TGTGCCAGCAGCTTAGCTAATTCGCGGGGCAGCCACTACGAGCAGTACTTC. As protein: CASSLANSRGSHYEQYF.

This clone was detected a few times. The genes are TRBV7-6 and TRBJ2-3, with 9 positions matching TRBD2. The germline V gene encodes CDR1 SGHVS and CDR2 FNYEAQ. The CDR3 sequence is 17 residues long. Trimming removed 3 bases from V and 5 bases from J; junction bases left unmatched: 12. The CDR3 bases are TGTGCCAGCAGCTTGTTGGGAAGGGGAGCGGGAGGAGATACGCAGTATTTT. This sequence encodes CASSLLGRGAGGDTQYF. The entire variable domain, with the rest obtained from reference TRBV7-6 and TRBJ2-3, is as follows: GAGVSQSPRYKVTKRGQDVALRCDPISGHVSLYWYRQALGQGPEFLTYFNYEAQQDKSGLPNDRFSAERPEGSISTLTIQRTEQRDSAMYRCASSLLGRGAGGDTQYFGPGTRLTVL.

This clone was seen a single time. V usage is TRBV5-4 and J usage is TRBJ2-5; 13 nucleotides agree with TRBD2. The CDR3 has 16 amino acids. Trimming removed 3 bases from V and 4 bases from J; junction bases left unmatched: 6. Germline V gene sequence: CDR1 SGHNT, CDR2 YYREEE (reference sequence). The CDR3 sequence: CASSYGLAGVLETQYF. For the CDR3, the DNA is TGTGCCAGCAGCTACGGACTAGCGGGGGTTTTAGAGACCCAGTACTTC. Based on the CDR3 plus reference TRBV5-4 and TRBJ2-5, the full variable domain is ETGVTQSPTHLIKTRGQQVTLRCSSQSGHNTVSWYQQALGQGPQFIFQYYREEENGRGNFPPRFSGLQFPNYSSELNVNALELDDSALYLCASSYGLAGVLETQYFGPGTRLLVL.

This rearrangement joins TRBV7-2 to TRBJ1-1, with D perhaps TRBD1 (6 bases). V lost 1 base and J 6 bases, leaving 12 bases between the germline ends. Germline-derived CDR1 and CDR2 are SGHTA and FQGNSA. The CDR3 sequence is 14 residues long. In DNA, the CDR3 is TGTGCCAGCAGCTTAGTCGCAGGGGCGGCTGAAGCTTTCTTT. The encoded protein is CASSLVAGAAEAFF.

V gene TRBV6-1 combines with J gene TRBJ1-2; D not certain. Trimming took off 1 base at V and 7 bases at J, with 10 bases between the two ends. Germline CDR1 is MNHNS and CDR2 is SASEGT. CDR3 length equals 13 residues. The CDR3 DNA sequence: TGTGCCAGCAGTGAAGTTGAGGCGGGTGGCTACACCTTC. Residues: CASSEVEAGGYTF.

The chain recombines TRBV18 with TRBJ1-2; D is unclear. V lost 5 bases, J lost 5 bases, and 12 bases lay in between. The CDR3 is made up of 13 amino acids. Germline values: CDR1 KGHSH, CDR2 LQKENI. The CDR3 DNA reads TGTGCCAGCTCAGTTGAGGGTTCTTATGGCTACACCTTC. This translates into CASSVEGSYGYTF.

The gene calls are TRBV12-3 or TRBV12-4 and TRBJ1-2; TRBD1 agrees at 7 bases. The CDR3 contains 13 residues. V gave up 6 bases and J gave up 7 bases; unmatched junction bases: 8. CDR3 DNA sequence: TGTGCCAGCAGGCCCGGGACAGCTGGTGGCTACACCTTC. Its translation: CASRPGTAGGYTF.

CDR3 sequence (DNA): TGTGCCAGCAGCTTCTTTGACACGGTTAATTCACCCCTCCACTTT. Its translation: CASSFFDTVNSPLHF. The V gene is TRBV7-8, the J gene TRBJ1-6, with no clear D. Trimming stripped 3 bases from V and 6 bases from J, with 12 bases between. Germline lookup yields CDR1 SGHVS and CDR2 FQNEAQ. The CDR3 loop spans 15 amino acids.

The genes are TRBV9 and TRBJ2-5, with D maybe TRBD1 (5 bases). The CDR3 spans 14 residues. The germline gives CDR1 SGDLS, CDR2 YYNGEE. Between the trimmed V and J ends, which lost 4 bases and 5 bases, there was a span of 15 bases. The CDR3: CASSLQGKEETQYF. The CDR3 DNA reads TGTGCCAGCAGCCTCCAGGGTAAAGAGGAGACCCAGTACTTC.

The genes are TRBV7-2 and TRBJ1-2; D is possibly TRBD1 (5 bases). This CDR3 has 13 amino acids. Germline assignment: CDR1 SGHTA and CDR2 FQGNSA. The V end lost 5 bases, the J end lost 9 bases, and 16 bases lay between the germline ends. The CDR3 DNA reads TGTGCCAGCAGCCGAAGACAGTGGGGCAGCTACACCTTC. This sequence encodes CASSRRQWGSYTF.

This chain links TRBV7-2 with TRBJ2-3, with D tentatively TRBD2 (6 bases). Trimming took off 6 bases at V and 3 bases at J, with 19 bases between the two ends. In germline, CDR1 is SGHTA, CDR2 FQGNSA. This CDR3 comprises 16 residues. Here the CDR3 DNA reads TGTGCCAGCAGTGAGGCTCCGGGGGTGGGGACAGATACGCAGTATTTT. Translation gives CASSEAPGVGTDTQYF.

The V call is TRBV7-2, the J call TRBJ2-7, with 7 bases lining up with TRBD2. This CDR3 has 14 amino acids. Germline trimming cut 2 bases from V and 4 bases from J; bases unmatched to any gene: 5. Germline V gives CDR1 SGHTA, CDR2 FQGNSA. The CDR3 DNA reads TGTGCCAGCAGCTTACCACTAGCGAGATACGAGCAGTACTTC. Its protein product is CASSLPLARYEQYF.

The chain has TRBV28 and TRBJ2-2; tentatively, D is TRBD2 (7 bases). CDR1 and CDR2 from the germline V gene are MDHEN and SYDVKM. The V and J ends lost 3 bases and 4 bases respectively, with 12 bases between them. The CDR3 covers 15 residues. In DNA, the CDR3 is TGTGCCAGCAGTTTGCCGGGGGGCGGCACCGGGGAGCTGTTTTTT. This translates into CASSLPGGGTGELFF.

The chain employs TRBV28 and TRBJ1-2; D perhaps matches TRBD1 (5 bases). Trimming removed 8 bases at V and 6 bases at J, with 19 bases between. CDR1 is MDHEN, CDR2 SYDVKM, per germline. The CDR3 covers 14 residues. DNA for the CDR3: TGTGCCAGCGACCGTCCAGGGTCGTCGGATGGCTACACCTTC. Amino acids: CASDRPGSSDGYTF.

The V gene is TRBV28, the J gene TRBJ2-1; maybe TRBD1 (6 bases). Germline CDR1 MDHEN, CDR2 SYDVKM. CDR3 length: 13 residues. The V end was cut by 7 bases, the J end by 12 bases, with 19 bases between. The CDR3 here is CASKNIGGLGQFF. As DNA, the CDR3 is TGTGCCAGCAAGAACATAGGGGGATTGGGGCAGTTCTTC.

This chain uses TRBV2 with TRBJ2-5; 12 positions agree with TRBD1. The V segment lost 6 bases and the J segment 4 bases; nucleotides outside the gene matches: 3. In germline, CDR1 is SNHLY, CDR2 FYNNEI. This CDR3 comprises 14 residues. CDR3 loop: CASSGDRGPETQYF. In nucleotides, the CDR3 is TGTGCCAGCAGCGGGGACAGGGGGCCAGAGACCCAGTACTTC.

The V gene is TRBV28, the J gene TRBJ1-2, with 9 nucleotides matching TRBD1. This CDR3 contains 12 residues. Germline V gene sequence: CDR1 MDHEN, CDR2 SYDVKM. V gave up 6 bases and J gave up 7 bases; unmatched junction bases: 3. This CDR3 is CASRRTGVGYTF. The CDR3 DNA sequence: TGTGCCAGCAGACGGACAGGGGTTGGCTACACCTTC.

The chain couples TRBV2 to TRBJ2-5, with 8 positions matching TRBD2. Germline values: CDR1 SNHLY, CDR2 FYNNEI. Unmatched junction bases numbered 8, after V lost 6 bases and J lost 5 bases. The CDR3 has 14 residues. The CDR3 region is CASRGAAGDETQYF. The CDR3 region has the DNA TGTGCCAGCAGAGGGGCAGCGGGGGATGAGACCCAGTACTTC.

The CDR3 bases are TGTGCCAGCAGTACACTAGCGGGGGGGCTGTACAATGAGCAGTTCTTC. Residues: CASSTLAGGLYNEQFF. This chain connects TRBV2 to TRBJ2-1, with 13 bases lining up with TRBD2. V was clipped by 5 bases and J by 4 bases; unmatched bases: 5. This CDR3 is built from 16 residues. Germline V lookup: CDR1 SNHLY, CDR2 FYNNEI.